The clone carrying this T cell receptor beta chain came up once. The antigen remains unidentified. Method: immunoSEQ multiplex PCR; TCRdb's copy keeps in-frame clones and lacks some. This sample carries about 94,000 clones, over 75% of them seen once, and the ten largest clones take less than 15%. These data originate in a study of T cell responses to AZD1222 COVID-19 vaccine. Study conclusions and caveats: Variant regions that are unmutated are reportedly the target of nearly half of spike-specific TCRs. Only a handful of AZD1222 recipients were seropositive at baseline. Females made up more of the donors, who were largely white British, and clonal diversity may have come out too low.

The source is an adult in good health. Sequencing used peripheral blood, obtained on day 0 of AZD1222 vaccination.

The CDR3 here is CAWSVGQGASGYTF. CDR3 DNA sequence: TGTGCCTGGAGTGTAGGACAGGGGGCCTCTGGCTACACCTTC. The chain recombines TRBV30 with TRBJ1-2; 11 bases are shared with TRBD1. This CDR3 has 14 amino acids. Unmatched junction bases numbered 4, after V lost 0 bases and J lost 7 bases. Germline V lookup: CDR1 GTSNPN, CDR2 SVGIG (reference sequence). The whole variable domain, filled in from reference TRBV30 and TRBJ1-2, reads SQTIHQWPATLVQPVGSPLSLECTVEGTSNPNLYWYRQAAGRGLQLLFYSVGIGQISSEVPQNLSASRPQDRQFILSSKKLLLSDSGFYLCAWSVGQGASGYTFGSGTRLTVV.